What follows are 10 T cell receptor beta chains derived from one specimen sequenced in a study of blood T cell repertoires in COVID-19 (dated by TCRdb to between 2020 and 2021). The receptor library was made with the immunoSEQ multiplex PCR assay. Here the immuneACCESS table is served through TCRdb, limited to in-frame sequences with V and J called. Missing clones are a known gap in these copies; in checked studies unresolved V genes cover under half, and the rest lacks a known reason. The sample contains around 290,000 clones, approximately 90% of them found a single time. Clones ranked in the top ten supply 2.2% of the sample. Sequenced material: peripheral blood. Receptors originate from a woman in her thirties with COVID-19, enrolled during active disease.

V is TRBV25-1 and J is TRBJ1-2, with D uncertain. This CDR3 comprises 14 residues. Looked up from germline, CDR1 is MGHDK and CDR2 is SYGVNS. Deletions cut 2 bases from V and 4 bases from J, with 11 bases between. The CDR3 protein is CASSESHGGYGYTF. The CDR3 region has the DNA TGTGCCAGCAGTGAAAGCCACGGAGGCTATGGCTACACCTTC.

The chain uses TRBV5-4 and TRBJ2-3; TRBD2 might be the D (5 bases). Germline V gives CDR1 SGHNT, CDR2 YYREEE (reference sequence). This CDR3 has 15 residues. V gave up 2 bases and J gave up 1 base, with 11 bases separating them. DNA for the CDR3: TGTGCCAGCAGCTTCAGGAGGTCGGGCACAGATACGCAGTATTTT. Translation gives CASSFRRSGTDTQYF.

The V gene is TRBV28, the J gene TRBJ2-1, with 7 nucleotides matching TRBD2. From germline, CDR1 is MDHEN and CDR2 SYDVKM. The V segment lost 4 bases and the J segment 11 bases; nucleotides outside the gene matches: 14. This CDR3 region has 15 residues. The CDR3 here is CASSSRDYSAGKQFF. DNA of the CDR3: TGTGCCAGCAGTTCCCGGGACTATTCTGCCGGGAAGCAGTTCTTC.

The chain joins TRBV21-1 to TRBJ2-4; TRBD1, the D gene given by the table, was not confirmed from the DNA. TRBV21-1 is a known pseudogene. The CDR3 length is 20 residues. The CDR3 sequence is CASRIRARTSLIIAKNIQYF. The CDR3 DNA is TGTGCCAGCAGGATAAGAGCACGGACATCGTTGATTATAGCCAAAAACATTCAGTACTTC.

With regard to this clone: Other DNA sequences within the sample encode an identical CDR3. CDR3 region: CAWSLTDSNQPQHF. CDR3 DNA sequence: TGTGCCTGGAGTCTTACAGATAGCAATCAGCCCCAGCATTTT. This chain connects TRBV30 to TRBJ1-5, with D hard to call. The CDR3 runs to 14 residues. Trimming removed 2 bases from V and 0 bases from J, with 8 bases in between. Germline V gene data show CDR1 as GTSNPN and CDR2 as SVGIG (reference sequence).

The rearrangement joins TRBV19 to TRBJ1-5; possible D gene TRBD1, 6 bases. Trimming shortened V by 6 bases and J by 0 bases, and 9 bases separated the two germline ends. This CDR3 spans 14 amino acids. Germline CDR1 and CDR2: LNHDA and SQIVND (reference sequence). This CDR3 is CASSRGYSNQPQHF. The CDR3, as DNA: TGTGCCAGTAGCAGGGGCTATAGCAATCAGCCCCAGCATTTT.

The J gene is TRBJ2-2, the V gene TRBV19; D unclear. The CDR3 has 14 residues. V lost 5 bases to trimming and J lost 2 bases, with 9 bases between them. Germline loops: CDR1 LNHDA, CDR2 SQIVND (reference sequence). The CDR3 DNA reads TGTGCCAGTAGTCAGGTCATAAACACCGGGGAGCTGTTTTTT. Protein product: CASSQVINTGELFF.

Points on this clone: The conserved phenylalanine or tryptophan normally closing the CDR3 is absent here, so this likely arose from a read error. The limits of the CDR3 on the DNA are not certain, so only TCRdb's listed CDR3 is given. J is TRBJ2-7 and V is TRBV11-2; the table assigns TRBD2, which was not confirmed against the DNA. The CDR3 length is 12 residues, termini included. Per the germline V gene, CDR1 is SGHAT and CDR2 is FQNNGV. The CDR3 is CASSLVGGAHRN.

This sequence joins TRBV2 and TRBJ1-5; maybe TRBD1 (5 bases). This CDR3 is 14 amino acids long. Germline CDR1 SNHLY, CDR2 FYNNEI. Trimming removed 8 bases at V and 2 bases at J, with 13 bases between. CDR3 sequence reads: CASGRTGRNQPQHF. CDR3 bases: TGTGCCAGCGGTAGAACAGGACGCAATCAGCCCCAGCATTTT. Looking up the rest from reference TRBV2 and TRBJ1-5 gives the full variable domain: EPEVTQTPSHQVTQMGQEVILRCVPISNHLYFYWYRQILGQKVEFLVSFYNNEISEKSEIFDDQFSVERPDGSNFTLKIRSTKLEDSAMYFCASGRTGRNQPQHFGDGTRLSIL.

This clone was counted a single time. The sample contains more than one DNA sequence encoding this CDR3. This chain links TRBV13 with TRBJ1-1, with a possible D match to TRBD1 (6 bases). Trimming removed 1 base at V and 1 base at J, with 7 bases between. The CDR3 totals 14 residues. Germline CDR1 PRHDT, CDR2 FYEKMQ (reference sequence). The CDR3 loop is CASSLEGENTEAFF. CDR3 DNA: TGTGCCAGCAGCTTAGAGGGGGAGAACACTGAAGCTTTCTTT.